This TCR beta chain was observed in a study of blood T cell repertoires in COVID-19. Study information: Material from acute and convalescent COVID-19 was sourced from the United States, Italy and Spain.

The CDR3 contains 16 residues. The V gene's germline CDR1 is KGHSH and CDR2 LQKENI. V shed 1 base and J shed 4 bases, with 14 bases lying between them. Here immunoSEQ multiplex PCR was the method, and the copy in TCRdb shows in-frame clones only, minus some. Counted here are more than 300,000 clones, 80% to 90% occurring once; the ten biggest clones make up under 11%. This clonotype was obtained from a young woman who had recovered from COVID-19. The sequenced sample consisted of PBMCs or T cells enriched from blood (not recorded which). The V gene is TRBV18, the J gene TRBJ1-3; D is perhaps TRBD1 (5 bases). The CDR3 reads CASSPRAGIRGNTIYF. The DNA for the CDR3 is TGTGCCAGCTCACCACGGGCAGGGATAAGAGGAAACACCATATATTTT.